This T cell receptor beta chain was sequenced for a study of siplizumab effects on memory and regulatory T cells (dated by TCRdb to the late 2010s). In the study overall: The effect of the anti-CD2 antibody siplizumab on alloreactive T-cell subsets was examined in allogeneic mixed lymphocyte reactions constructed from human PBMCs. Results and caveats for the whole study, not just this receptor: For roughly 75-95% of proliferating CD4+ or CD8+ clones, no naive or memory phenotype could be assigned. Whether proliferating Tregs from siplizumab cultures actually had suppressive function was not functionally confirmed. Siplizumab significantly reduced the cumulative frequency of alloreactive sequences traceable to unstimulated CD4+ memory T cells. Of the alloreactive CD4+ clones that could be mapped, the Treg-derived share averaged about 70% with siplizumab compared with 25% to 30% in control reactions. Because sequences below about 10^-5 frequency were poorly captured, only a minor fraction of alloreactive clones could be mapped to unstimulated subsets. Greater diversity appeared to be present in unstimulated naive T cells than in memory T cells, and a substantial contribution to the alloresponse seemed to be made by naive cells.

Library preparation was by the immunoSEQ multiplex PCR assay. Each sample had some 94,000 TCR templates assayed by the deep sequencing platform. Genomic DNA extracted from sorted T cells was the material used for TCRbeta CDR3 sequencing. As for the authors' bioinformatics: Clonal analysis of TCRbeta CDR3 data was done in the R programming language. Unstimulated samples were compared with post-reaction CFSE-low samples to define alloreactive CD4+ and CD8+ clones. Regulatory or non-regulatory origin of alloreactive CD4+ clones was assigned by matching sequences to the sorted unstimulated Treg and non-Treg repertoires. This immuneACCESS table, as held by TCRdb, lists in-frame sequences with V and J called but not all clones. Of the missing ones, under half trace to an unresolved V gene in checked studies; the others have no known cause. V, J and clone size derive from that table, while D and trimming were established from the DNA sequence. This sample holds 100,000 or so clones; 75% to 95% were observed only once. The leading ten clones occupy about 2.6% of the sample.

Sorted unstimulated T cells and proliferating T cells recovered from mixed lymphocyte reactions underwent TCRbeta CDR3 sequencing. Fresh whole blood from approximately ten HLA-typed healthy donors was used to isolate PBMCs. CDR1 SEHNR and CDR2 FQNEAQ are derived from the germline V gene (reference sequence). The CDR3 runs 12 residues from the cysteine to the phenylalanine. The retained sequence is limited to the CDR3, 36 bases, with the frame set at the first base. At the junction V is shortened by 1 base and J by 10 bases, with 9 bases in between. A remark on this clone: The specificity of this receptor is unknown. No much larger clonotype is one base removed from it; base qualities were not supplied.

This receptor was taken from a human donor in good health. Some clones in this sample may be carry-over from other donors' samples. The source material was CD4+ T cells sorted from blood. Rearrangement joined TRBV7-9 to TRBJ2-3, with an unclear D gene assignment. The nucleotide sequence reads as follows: TGTGCCAGCAGCTTAGAAGTTGTTCCGCAGTATTTT. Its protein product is CASSLEVVPQYF.